The sequence of this T cell receptor beta chain was determined in a study of Ad26.COV2.S vaccination and SARS-CoV-2 variants. The study's findings and limits: Placebo recipients trailed vaccine recipients in spike-specific TCR breadth. Post-vaccination breadth of spike-specific CD8+ and CD4+ T cell responses was reportedly substantial.

The data were produced by immunoSEQ multiplex PCR, yet TCRdb's version contains in-frame clones alone and is incomplete. The sample comprises 200,000 to 300,000 clones, over 75% of which are singletons, and 9.5% to 12% rests with the top ten. Details on this clone: Its antigen remains unidentified.

Treatment here: 15 to 20 received Ad26.COV2.S at low or high dose, single or two shots; 5 received placebo; per-sample allocation not given. Material that was analyzed had been drawn on day 63 after the first vaccine or placebo injection. The CDR3 covers 15 residues. V dropped 5 bases and J dropped 4; count of bases not matched to a gene: 6. Per the germline V gene, CDR1 is SEHNR and CDR2 is FQNEAQ (reference sequence). This chain joins TRBV7-9 and TRBJ1-2; 11 nucleotides agree with TRBD1. This clonotype originated in a person aged 18-60 years who received the Ad26.COV2.S COVID-19 vaccine or a placebo. The material was peripheral blood, obtained in a trial of Ad26.COV2.S vaccine versus placebo. The chain's CDR3 is CASSLRTGGAYGYTF. The CDR3 DNA reads as TGTGCCAGCAGCCTAAGGACAGGGGGCGCCTATGGCTACACCTTC.